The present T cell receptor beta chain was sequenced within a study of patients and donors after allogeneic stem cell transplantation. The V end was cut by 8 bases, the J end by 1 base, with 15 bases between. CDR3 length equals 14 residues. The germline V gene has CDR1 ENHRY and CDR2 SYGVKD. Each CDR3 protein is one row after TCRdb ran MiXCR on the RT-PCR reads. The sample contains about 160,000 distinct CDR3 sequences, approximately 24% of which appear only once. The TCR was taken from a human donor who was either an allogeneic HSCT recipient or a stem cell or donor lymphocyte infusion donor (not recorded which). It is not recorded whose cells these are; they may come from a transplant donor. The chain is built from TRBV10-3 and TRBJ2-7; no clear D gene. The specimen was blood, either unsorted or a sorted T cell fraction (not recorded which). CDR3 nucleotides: TGTGCCATCCGGCCGGAAAGGGCATCCTACGAGCAGTACTTC. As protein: CAIRPERASYEQYF.